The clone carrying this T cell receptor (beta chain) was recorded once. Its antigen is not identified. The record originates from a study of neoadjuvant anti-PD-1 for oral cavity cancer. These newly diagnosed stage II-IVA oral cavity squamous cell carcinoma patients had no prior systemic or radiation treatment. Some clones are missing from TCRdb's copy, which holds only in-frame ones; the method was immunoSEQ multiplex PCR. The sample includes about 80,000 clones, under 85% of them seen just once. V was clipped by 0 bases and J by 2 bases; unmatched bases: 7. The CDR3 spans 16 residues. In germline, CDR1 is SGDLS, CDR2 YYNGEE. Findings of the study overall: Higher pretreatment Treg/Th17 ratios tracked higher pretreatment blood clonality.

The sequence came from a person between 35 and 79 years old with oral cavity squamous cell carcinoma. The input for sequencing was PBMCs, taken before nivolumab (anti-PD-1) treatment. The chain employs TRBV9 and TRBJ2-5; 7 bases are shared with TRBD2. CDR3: CASSVAFAGVQETQYF. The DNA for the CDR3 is TGTGCCAGCAGCGTAGCTTTTGCGGGAGTTCAAGAGACCCAGTACTTC.